This entry describes one TCR beta chain. The data derive from a study of beta chain features in type 1 diabetes. Since all of the isolated RNA was reverse transcribed, expressed TCRB transcripts were what got sequenced. Measured with immunoSEQ multiplex PCR; TCRdb has only the in-frame clones, and not every one. This table has some 360,000 clones, around a fifth appearing once. The CDR3 extends over 12 amino acids. Trimming removed 0 bases from V and 10 bases from J, with 12 bases in between. Germline V gene data show CDR1 as GTSNPN and CDR2 as SVGIG (reference sequence). The V and J genes are TRBV30 and TRBJ1-1; TRBD1 might be the D (5 bases). This clonotype was sampled from a woman between 18 and 29 years old in good health. Sequencing was done on a sample of naive CD4+ T cells from blood. CDR3 nucleotide sequence: TGTGCCTGGAGTGTACGGAGGGGTACAGCTTTCTTT. Translated, it gives CAWSVRRGTAFF. Drawing the rest from reference TRBV30 and TRBJ1-1, the complete variable domain is SQTIHQWPATLVQPVGSPLSLECTVEGTSNPNLYWYRQAAGRGLQLLFYSVGIGQISSEVPQNLSASRPQDRQFILSSKKLLLSDSGFYLCAWSVRRGTAFFGQGTRLTVV.